The table lists the clone carrying this T cell receptor (beta chain) with a few counts. Its target is not known. RNA served as the template for amplifying TCR beta CDR3 regions. The first round was an RT-PCR with HTBI primers, and the second round was a multiplex PCR. TCRdb re-derived calls from the multiplex PCR reads in MiXCR, one entry per CDR3 protein. This table holds 200,000 to 300,000 distinct CDR3 sequences, around 50% found once. With V trimmed by 4 bases and J by 4 bases, 7 bases remained unmatched. The CDR3 runs to 15 residues. Germline V lookup: CDR1 SGHVS, CDR2 FNYEAQ. This sample is drawn from a study of Graves' ophthalmopathy and Graves' hyperthyroidism. Study findings and constraints: The model forecast ophthalmopathy progression, reaching under 71% sensitivity and about 75% specificity. Blood also harbored most expanded thyroid clonotypes above 0.001 frequency.

Pregnant or lactating patients and those with other autoimmune diseases or uncontrolled infections were excluded. Thyroid ultrasound, orbital computed tomography, TRAb, serum thyroxine and clinical symptoms formed the basis of diagnosis. This chain connects TRBV7-6 to TRBJ1-1; 9 bases map to TRBD1. Sequenced: peripheral blood. The origin of this receptor is an adult man with Graves' ophthalmopathy. The CDR3 nucleotides read TGTGCCAGCAGCTCCGGGACAGGGAGGGGCACTGAAGCTTTCTTT. This sequence encodes CASSSGTGRGTEAFF.